The sample holds many counts of the clone carrying this T cell receptor beta chain. Antigen specificity is unknown. This CDR3 has 16 amino acids. V was shortened by 4 bases and J by 0 bases, with 13 bases between the two germline ends. Germline V lookup: CDR1 SQVTM, CDR2 ANQGSEA. One entry per CDR3 protein results from TCRdb running MiXCR on the RACE reads. The sample lists tens of thousands of distinct CDR3 sequences; more than 9.5% were seen once. These data originate in a study of human T cells and chemical hapten exposure. Study-wide points: The study found expanded TCRs formed significantly more large CDR3 similarity clusters than controls. With DPC sensitization, TCRs exceeding 1 in 1000 frequency showed no change. Patch test scores rose with PT1 expanded TCR counts, a positive correlation. Given that the donors had alopecia, their immune response may differ from that seen in healthy people.

Sample time point: patch test 1, 2 weeks after DPC sensitization. This sample's treatment: therapeutic diphenylcyclopropenone sensitization with weekly scalp DPC. RNA extraction used unfractionated whole blood as the source of total RNA. The sequencing used whole blood, collected in connection with sensitization to the hapten diphenylcyclopropenone (DPC). The sequence derives from a woman aged 40 to 49 with alopecia areata. Some clones in this sample may be carry-over from other donors' samples. The gene calls are TRBV29-1 and TRBJ2-6; perhaps TRBD2 as D (6 bases). CDR3 region: CSVGGAENSGANVLTF. The CDR3 coding sequence is TGCAGCGTTGGCGGGGCAGAAAACTCTGGGGCCAACGTCCTGACTTTC.